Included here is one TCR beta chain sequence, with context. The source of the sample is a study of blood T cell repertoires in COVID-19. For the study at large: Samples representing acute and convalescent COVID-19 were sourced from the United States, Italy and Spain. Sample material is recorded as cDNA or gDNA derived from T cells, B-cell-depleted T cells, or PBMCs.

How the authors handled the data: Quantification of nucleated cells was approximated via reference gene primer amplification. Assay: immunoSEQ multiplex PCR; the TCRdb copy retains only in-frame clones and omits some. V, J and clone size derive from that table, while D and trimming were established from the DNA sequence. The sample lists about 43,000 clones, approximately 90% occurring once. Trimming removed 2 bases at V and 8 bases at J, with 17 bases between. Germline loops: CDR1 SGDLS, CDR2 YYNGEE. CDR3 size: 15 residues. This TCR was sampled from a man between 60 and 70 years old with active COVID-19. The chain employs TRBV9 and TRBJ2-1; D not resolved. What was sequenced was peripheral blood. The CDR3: CASSVAVSKGDEQFF. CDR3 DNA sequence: TGTGCCAGCAGCGTTGCGGTTAGTAAAGGTGATGAGCAGTTCTTC.